The 22 T cell receptor beta chains in this list originate from one sample, sequenced in a study of T cells after posttransplantation cyclophosphamide. The assay was immunoSEQ multiplex PCR, and TCRdb's table has in-frame clones only and misses some. Sampling found over 25,000 clones, none seen once. Sequenced sample: PBMCs. The origin of the receptors is an older woman in good health, CMV-negative, and a related stem cell transplant donor.

This clone was observed many times. The rearrangement joins TRBV2 to TRBJ2-1; D might be TRBD2 (6 bases). The CDR3 loop spans 15 amino acids. V gave up 5 bases and J gave up 0 bases, with 11 bases separating them. The germline V gene encodes CDR1 SNHLY and CDR2 FYNNEI. CDR3 sequence: CASSKRVNSYNEQFF. CDR3 nucleotide sequence: TGTGCCAGCAGTAAGCGGGTCAACTCCTACAATGAGCAGTTCTTC.

The chain uses TRBV30 and TRBJ1-5, with no clear D. The CDR3 length is 17 residues. Germline V gene data show CDR1 as GTSNPN and CDR2 as SVGIG (reference sequence). Trimming took 3 bases from V and 0 from J, leaving 18 bases between them. The chain's CDR3 is CAWSAFGLSNSNQPQHF. CDR3 coding DNA: TGTGCCTGGAGCGCCTTCGGACTCTCTAATAGCAATCAGCCCCAGCATTTT.

This clone was counted between two and nine times. This sequence joins TRBV6-1 and TRBJ1-5, with no clear D. The CDR3 length is 17 residues. Deletions cut 3 bases from V and 0 bases from J, with 15 bases between. Germline-derived CDR1 and CDR2 are MNHNS and SASEGT. The CDR3 region is CASSESGGYSSNQPQHF. The DNA of the CDR3 is TGTGCCAGCAGTGAGAGCGGCGGCTACTCTAGCAATCAGCCCCAGCATTTT.

The sample holds many counts of this clone. The rearrangement joins TRBV9 to TRBJ2-6; D not resolved. Trimming stripped 0 bases from V and 0 bases from J, with 4 bases between. Per germline, CDR1 SGDLS and CDR2 YYNGEE. CDR3 length: 15 residues. The CDR3 is CASSVGGSGANVLTF. Here the CDR3 DNA reads TGTGCCAGCAGCGTAGGAGGCTCTGGGGCCAACGTCCTGACTTTC.

In its sample, this clone was seen a few times. V is TRBV11-2 and J is TRBJ2-1; D perhaps matches TRBD2 (5 bases). This CDR3 is built from 15 residues. CDR1 SGHAT and CDR2 FQNNGV come from the germline V gene. Trimming shortened V by 0 bases and J by 8 bases, and 14 bases separated the two germline ends. The CDR3 region has the DNA TGTGCCAGCAGCTTAGATTCACCCTCGCGGGATGAGCAGTTCTTC. It encodes CASSLDSPSRDEQFF.

This clone was detected ten times or more. The chain has TRBV18 and TRBJ1-1; 7 bases are shared with TRBD1. Germline V gene data show CDR1 as KGHSH and CDR2 as LQKENI. The J segment lost 3 bases and the V segment lost 5 bases, leaving 6 bases of the junction unmatched. The CDR3 is made up of 14 amino acids. The CDR3 region has the DNA TGTGCCAGCTCATCGACAGGGAGGCACACTGAAGCTTTCTTT. This codes for CASSSTGRHTEAFF. Full variable domain (remainder filled in from reference TRBV18 and TRBJ1-1): NAGVMQNPRHLVRRRGQEARLRCSPMKGHSHVYWYRQLPEEGLKFMVYLQKENIIDESGMPKERFSAEFPKEGPSILRIQQVVRGDSAAYFCASSSTGRHTEAFFGQGTRLTVV.

In this sample, this clone turned up a few times. This chain links TRBV9 with TRBJ2-2; 7 nucleotides line up with TRBD1. CDR1 is SGDLS, CDR2 YYNGEE, per germline. The CDR3 consists of 15 residues. Trimming cost V 4 bases and J 0 bases; bases outside gene matches: 3. The CDR3, as DNA: TGTGCCAGCAGCCCTGGGACAGCGAACACCGGGGAGCTGTTTTTT. This translates into CASSPGTANTGELFF.

This clone has at least ten counts. The chain combines TRBV28 with TRBJ1-1; 7 bases are shared with TRBD1. CDR3 length equals 14 residues. Germline V gene lookup returns CDR1 MDHEN and CDR2 SYDVKM. J lost 4 bases, V lost 8 bases, and 10 bases had no gene match. CDR3 amino acids: CASRSQQGSTEAFF. The CDR3 DNA follows: TGTGCCAGCCGATCGCAACAGGGGTCCACTGAAGCTTTCTTT.

This clone was seen ten or more times. The rearrangement joins TRBV14 to TRBJ1-6; TRBD1 is a possible D gene (5 bases). With 2 bases removed from V and 11 bases from J, the gap between germline ends came to 10 bases. The CDR3 has 13 amino acids. The germline V gene encodes CDR1 SGHDN and CDR2 FVKESK. CDR3 region: CASSQQGLAPLHF. As DNA, the CDR3 is TGTGCCAGCAGCCAACAGGGTTTGGCACCCCTCCACTTT.

The chain carries TRBV7-8 and TRBJ2-3, with 9 bases lining up with TRBD2. J gave up 1 base and V 6 bases, and 8 bases lay outside the gene matches. CDR3 length: 16 amino acids. Germline V gives CDR1 SGHVS, CDR2 FQNEAQ. The CDR3 reads CASRRTERGGTDTQYF. The CDR3 coding sequence is TGTGCCAGCAGACGAACCGAGCGGGGGGGCACAGATACGCAGTATTTT.

This clone was counted only a few times. The chain links TRBV18 to TRBJ2-7; perhaps TRBD2 as D (6 bases). This CDR3 has 18 residues. Germline-derived CDR1 and CDR2 are KGHSH and LQKENI. V was cut by 1 base and J by 3 bases, with 22 bases left in between. The CDR3 DNA reads TGTGCCAGCTCACCACAGGTTCTAGCGAGTCGAGGGCTCTACGAGCAGTACTTC. The encoded protein is CASSPQVLASRGLYEQYF. Together with reference TRBV18 and TRBJ2-7, the CDR3 gives the full variable domain: NAGVMQNPRHLVRRRGQEARLRCSPMKGHSHVYWYRQLPEEGLKFMVYLQKENIIDESGMPKERFSAEFPKEGPSILRIQQVVRGDSAAYFCASSPQVLASRGLYEQYFGPGTRLTVT.

The rearrangement uses TRBV9 and TRBJ2-7; tentatively, D is TRBD1 (6 bases). Germline CDR1 SGDLS, CDR2 YYNGEE. The CDR3 contains 17 residues. V lost 4 bases, J lost 0 bases, and 20 bases lay in between. In nucleotides, the CDR3 is TGTGCCAGCAGCCCAGGGCCATACGGCAGGGGCTCCTACGAGCAGTACTTC. Its translation: CASSPGPYGRGSYEQYF.

This clone was seen ten or more times. The DNA of the CDR3 is TGTGCCAGCAGTTTAGGGCCTTTCGATACGCAGTATTTT. It translates to CASSLGPFDTQYF. The gene calls are TRBV28 and TRBJ2-3; D call uncertain. Trimming removed 2 bases from V and 6 bases from J, with 9 bases in between. Germline values: CDR1 MDHEN, CDR2 SYDVKM. This CDR3 is 13 amino acids long.

Many counts were recorded for this clone. The chain employs TRBV27 and TRBJ2-1; 13 bases align to TRBD2. V dropped 9 bases and J dropped 0; count of bases not matched to a gene: 8. CDR1 is MNHEY, CDR2 SMNVEV, per germline (reference sequence). The CDR3 contains 17 residues. As DNA, the CDR3 is TGTGCCAGTCGACTAGCGGGAGGCCTGAGCTCCTACAATGAGCAGTTCTTC. Protein product: CASRLAGGLSSYNEQFF.

This chain joins TRBV6-5 and TRBJ2-5; maybe TRBD2 (7 bases). The length of the CDR3 is 12 residues. Deletions cut 11 bases from V and 7 bases from J, with 17 bases between. Germline values: CDR1 MNHEY, CDR2 SVGAGI. The CDR3 sequence: CAARSGGGTQYF. The CDR3 nucleotides are TGTGCCGCTCGGTCGGGGGGCGGGACCCAGTACTTC.

In this sample, this clone turned up many times. The rearrangement uses TRBV5-1 and TRBJ2-1; D not resolved. V lost 7 bases and J 10 bases, leaving 18 bases between the germline ends. From germline, CDR1 is SGHRS and CDR2 YFSETQ. The CDR3 is made up of 13 amino acids. CDR3 region: CASGTTLPEEQFF. The CDR3 DNA sequence: TGCGCCAGCGGCACGACACTGCCAGAGGAGCAGTTCTTC.

The sample holds many counts of this clone. The V call is TRBV5-1, the J call TRBJ1-1, with D possibly TRBD1 on 5 matching bases. With 2 bases removed from V and 2 bases from J, the gap between germline ends came to 13 bases. The CDR3 spans 15 residues. Germline values: CDR1 SGHRS, CDR2 YFSETQ. The CDR3 loop reads CASSLSGQANTEAFF. In DNA form, the CDR3 reads TGCGCCAGCAGCTTAAGTGGACAAGCTAACACTGAAGCTTTCTTT.

Many counts were recorded for this clone. The J gene is TRBJ2-3, the V gene TRBV6-1; possible D gene TRBD2, 6 bases. CDR3 length equals 17 residues. CDR1 is MNHNS, CDR2 SASEGT, per germline. The V gene lost 3 bases and the J gene lost 3 bases, with 19 bases spanning the gap. The CDR3 DNA reads TGTGCCAGCAGTGAGGGACTCCTCCTACAACCAACAGATACGCAGTATTTT. It specifies CASSEGLLLQPTDTQYF.

This clone was detected many times. The chain combines TRBV5-1 with TRBJ1-1, with 9 bases identical to TRBD1. The trim removed 4 bases at V and 2 bases at J, leaving 6 bases unmatched. This CDR3 comprises 15 residues. CDR1 is SGHRS, CDR2 YFSETQ, per germline. CDR3 nucleotide sequence: TGCGCCAGCAGCCTGCAGGGACAGGGCAACACTGAAGCTTTCTTT. It codes for CASSLQGQGNTEAFF. The complete variable domain, with remaining parts taken from reference TRBV5-1 and TRBJ1-1, reads KAGVTQTPRYLIKTRGQQVTLSCSPISGHRSVSWYQQTPGQGLQFLFEYFSETQRNKGNFPGRFSGRQFSNSRSEMNVSTLELGDSALYLCASSLQGQGNTEAFFGQGTRLTVV.

Ten or more counts support this clone. The J gene is TRBJ1-5, the V gene TRBV2; possible D gene TRBD1, 5 bases. The CDR3 covers 14 residues. Deletions cut 10 bases from V and 5 bases from J, with 18 bases between. CDR1 is SNHLY and CDR2 is FYNNEI in the germline V gene. CDR3 in amino acids: CANGGPFDDQPQHF. The DNA of the CDR3 is TGTGCCAACGGGGGACCCTTCGATGATCAGCCCCAGCATTTT.

This clone was seen a handful of times. This chain connects TRBV7-2 to TRBJ2-5; 7 bases align to TRBD2. CDR3 length equals 15 residues. In germline, CDR1 is SGHTA, CDR2 FQGNSA. The ends lost 4 bases at V and 1 base at J; junction bases unmatched: 6. DNA for the CDR3: TGTGCCAGCAGCTCGAACAGACTAGCCCAAGAGACCCAGTACTTC. Translated: CASSSNRLAQETQYF.

This clone was seen at least ten times. The chain couples TRBV19 to TRBJ2-7; D is uncertain. CDR1 is LNHDA and CDR2 is SQIVND in the germline V gene (reference sequence). This CDR3 is built from 15 residues. V lost 3 bases and J 0 bases, leaving 12 bases between the germline ends. Here the CDR3 reads CASSIDSQTSYEQYF. The CDR3, as DNA: TGTGCCAGTAGTATCGACTCCCAAACCTCCTACGAGCAGTACTTC.